The clone carrying this TCR beta chain was counted only a few times. The antigen is unknown. Time point meaning: pre-sensitization, week 0. As to treatment: therapeutic diphenylcyclopropenone sensitization with weekly scalp DPC. This sample stems from a study of human T cells and chemical hapten exposure. Study findings and constraints: Among TCRs, those above 1 in 1000 frequency were unaffected by DPC sensitization.

This CDR3 has 14 residues. Per germline, CDR1 SGHTA and CDR2 FQGNSA. V lost 5 bases and J 2 bases, leaving 13 bases between the germline ends. In TCRdb, the RACE reads were re-called with MiXCR into one record per CDR3 protein. The sample carries fewer than 300,000 distinct CDR3 sequences, 7.5% to 9% recorded once. The genes are TRBV7-2 and TRBJ2-7; tentative D call: TRBD1 (5 bases). The TCR sequence derives from a man between 18 and 29 years old with alopecia areata. Some clones in this sample may be carry-over from other donors' samples. The specimen comprised whole blood, sampled in connection with sensitization to the hapten diphenylcyclopropenone (DPC). The CDR3 reads CASSPRMGPYEQYF. DNA for the CDR3: TGTGCCAGCAGCCCGCGGATGGGGCCCTACGAGCAGTACTTC.